The T cell receptor (beta chain) under discussion was sequenced for a study of shared clonotypes between healthy human individuals. Germline V gene data show CDR1 as KGHSH and CDR2 as LQKENI. V lost 3 bases and J lost 2, with 8 bases in between. This CDR3 is 13 amino acids long. TCRdb's table, derived via immunoSEQ multiplex PCR, lists solely in-frame clones and lacks some. The profile shows about 1,500,000 clones, around 95% of them singletons. Material: naive CD4+ T cells sorted from blood. The sample's subset: CD45RA+ positively selected. The TCR sequence derives from a man aged 25-45 years in good health. This chain joins TRBV18 and TRBJ2-7; D is unclear. CDR3 protein: CASSPSLTYEQYF. For the CDR3, the DNA is TGTGCCAGCTCACCGTCACTTACCTACGAGCAGTACTTC.